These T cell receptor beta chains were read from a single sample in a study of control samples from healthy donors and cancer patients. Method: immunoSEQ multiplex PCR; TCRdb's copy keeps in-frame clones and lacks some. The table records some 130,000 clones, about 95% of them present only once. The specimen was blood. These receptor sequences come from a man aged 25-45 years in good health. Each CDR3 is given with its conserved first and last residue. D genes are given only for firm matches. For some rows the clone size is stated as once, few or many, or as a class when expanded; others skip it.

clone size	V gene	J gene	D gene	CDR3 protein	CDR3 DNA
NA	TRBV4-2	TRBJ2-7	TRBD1	CASSQDRGTEGFYEQYF	TGTGCCAGCAGCCAAGATCGTGGGACAGAGGGCTTCTACGAGCAGTACTTC
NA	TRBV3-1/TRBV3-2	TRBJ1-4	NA	CASSQDALGGYNEKLFF	TGTGCCAGCAGCCAAGATGCCCTGGGCGGGTATAATGAAAAACTGTTTTTT
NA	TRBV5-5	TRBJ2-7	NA	CASRAGARYEQYF	TGTGCCAGCAGAGCCGGGGCCCGCTACGAGCAGTACTTC
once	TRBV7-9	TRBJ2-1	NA	CASSLVYEQFF	TGTGCCAGCAGCTTAGTCTATGAGCAGTTCTTC
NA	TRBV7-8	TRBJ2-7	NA	CASSPPSYEQYF	TGTGCCAGCAGCCCACCCTCCTACGAGCAGTACTTC
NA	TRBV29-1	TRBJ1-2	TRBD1	CSGRTGGPYGYTF	TGCAGCGGTCGGACAGGGGGACCCTATGGCTACACCTTC
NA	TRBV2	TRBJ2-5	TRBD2	CASSRQRLAGGPETQYF	TGTGCCAGCAGTCGACAGAGATTAGCGGGGGGGCCGGAGACCCAGTACTTC
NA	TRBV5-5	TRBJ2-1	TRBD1	CASSPTGGRAYNEQFF	TGTGCCAGCAGCCCTACAGGGGGAAGGGCCTACAATGAGCAGTTCTTC
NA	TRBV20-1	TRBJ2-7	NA	CSARRGNEQYF	TGCAGTGCTAGAAGGGGGAACGAGCAGTACTTC
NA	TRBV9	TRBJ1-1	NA	CASSEDDQREAFF	TGTGCCAGCAGCGAGGACGACCAAAGGGAAGCTTTCTTT
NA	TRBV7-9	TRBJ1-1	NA	CASSSGGSAFF	TGTGCCAGCAGCTCCGGAGGCAGCGCTTTCTTT
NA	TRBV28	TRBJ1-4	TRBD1	CASSLFQGGEKLFF	TGTGCCAGCAGTTTATTCCAGGGGGGCGAAAAACTGTTTTTT
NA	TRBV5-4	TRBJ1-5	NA	CASSFHGGGQPQHF	TGTGCCAGCAGCTTCCACGGGGGCGGCCAGCCCCAGCATTTT
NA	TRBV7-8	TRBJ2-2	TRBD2	CASSLPGLAGGKNTGELFF	TGTGCCAGCAGCTTGCCGGGACTAGCGGGGGGCAAGAACACCGGGGAGCTGTTTTTT
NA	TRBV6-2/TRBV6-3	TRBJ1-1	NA	CASSYTLETGSMGNTEAFF	TGTGCCAGCAGTTACACTCTTGAGACAGGCTCAATGGGGAACACTGAAGCTTTCTTT
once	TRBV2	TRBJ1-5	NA	CASSGVGREDQPQHF	TGTGCCAGCAGTGGGGTAGGCAGGGAGGATCAGCCCCAGCATTTT
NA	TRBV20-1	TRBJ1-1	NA	CSATRGDQAFF	TGCAGTGCTACCAGGGGCGACCAAGCTTTCTTT
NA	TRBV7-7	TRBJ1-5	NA	CASSPRTAGSNQPQHF	TGTGCTAGCAGCCCTCGGACAGCGGGGAGCAATCAGCCCCAGCATTTT
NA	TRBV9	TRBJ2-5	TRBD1	CASSPAGGQETQYF	TGTGCCAGCAGCCCCGCAGGGGGACAAGAGACCCAGTACTTC
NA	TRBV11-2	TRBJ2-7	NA	CASSPSRYEQYF	TGTGCCAGCAGCCCGTCTAGGTACGAGCAGTACTTC
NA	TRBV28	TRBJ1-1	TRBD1	CASSPPGQGNTEAFF	TGTGCCAGCAGTCCTCCGGGACAGGGGAACACTGAAGCTTTCTTT
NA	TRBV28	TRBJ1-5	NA	CASSGHGGGRGSNQPQHF	TGTGCCAGCAGCGGCCACGGGGGGGGAAGGGGGAGCAATCAGCCCCAGCATTTT
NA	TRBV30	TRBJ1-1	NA	CAWVSPSNLNTEAFF	TGTGCCTGGGTTTCCCCCAGCAACTTGAACACTGAAGCTTTCTTT
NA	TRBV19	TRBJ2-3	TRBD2	CASSMAGGLDTQYF	TGTGCCAGTAGTATGGCGGGGGGGCTGGATACGCAGTATTTT
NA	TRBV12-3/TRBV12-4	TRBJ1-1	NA	CASSLVGNTEAFF	TGTGCCAGCAGTTTGGTAGGGAACACTGAAGCTTTCTTT
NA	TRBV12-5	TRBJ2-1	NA	CASGCMIPSYNEQFF	TGTGCTAGTGGTTGTATGATTCCTTCCTACAATGAGCAGTTCTTC
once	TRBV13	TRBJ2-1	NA	CASSSWTVSYNEQFF	TGTGCCAGCAGCTCGTGGACTGTCTCCTACAATGAGCAGTTCTTC
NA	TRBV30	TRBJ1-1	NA	CAWSTQGNTEAFF	TGTGCCTGGAGTACACAGGGTAACACTGAAGCTTTCTTT
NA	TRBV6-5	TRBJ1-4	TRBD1	CASSFGEGQPEEKLFF	TGTGCCAGCAGTTTCGGAGAGGGACAGCCGGAAGAAAAACTGTTTTTT
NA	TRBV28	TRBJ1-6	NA	CASSLGRRSYNSPLHF	TGTGCCAGCAGTCTTGGACGGCGCTCCTATAATTCACCCCTCCACTTT
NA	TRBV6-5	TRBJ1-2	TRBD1	CASRAGIDRDYGYTF	TGTGCCAGCAGGGCCGGAATCGACAGGGACTATGGCTACACCTTC
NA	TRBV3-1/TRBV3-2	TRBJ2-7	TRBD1	CASSQEGGRGQNNEQYF	TGTGCCAGCAGCCAAGAGGGGGGCAGGGGGCAAAATAACGAGCAGTACTTC
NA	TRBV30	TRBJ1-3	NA	CAWSVWSSGNTIYF	TGTGCCTGGAGTGTCTGGAGCTCTGGAAACACCATATATTTT
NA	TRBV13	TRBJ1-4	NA	CASSLGLVNEKLFF	TGTGCCAGCAGCCTAGGGTTGGTTAATGAAAAACTGTTTTTT
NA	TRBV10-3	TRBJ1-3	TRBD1	CATDPGQVPNTIYF	TGTGCCACGGATCCGGGACAGGTCCCAAACACCATATATTTT
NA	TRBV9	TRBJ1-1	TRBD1	CASSRTGAEAFF	TGTGCCAGCAGCCGGACAGGAGCTGAAGCTTTCTTT
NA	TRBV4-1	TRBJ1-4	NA	CASSLTNEKLFF	TGCGCCAGCAGCCTCACTAATGAAAAACTGTTTTTT
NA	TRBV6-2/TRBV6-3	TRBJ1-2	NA	CASSAGTGYGYTF	TGTGCCAGCAGTGCCGGGACGGGGTATGGCTACACCTTC
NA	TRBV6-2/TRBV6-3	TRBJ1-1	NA	CASSPTGYTEAFF	TGTGCCAGCAGTCCCACTGGGTACACTGAAGCTTTCTTT
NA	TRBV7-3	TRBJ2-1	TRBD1	CASSLNDGEDRDSDNEQFF	TGTGCCAGCAGTCTTAACGATGGGGAAGACAGGGACAGCGACAATGAGCAGTTCTTC
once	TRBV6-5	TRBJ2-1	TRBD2	CASSWAGGTYNEQFF	TGTGCCAGCAGTTGGGCGGGGGGAACCTACAATGAGCAGTTCTTC
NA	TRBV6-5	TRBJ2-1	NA	CASSYRGRDEQFF	TGTGCCAGCAGTTACAGGGGAAGGGATGAGCAGTTCTTC
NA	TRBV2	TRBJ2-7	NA	CASSVPGPSYEQYF	TGTGCCAGCAGTGTGCCAGGACCCTCTTACGAGCAGTACTTC
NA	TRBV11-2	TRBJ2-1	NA	CASSLDQGLNEQFF	TGTGCCAGCAGCTTAGATCAGGGGTTGAATGAGCAGTTCTTC
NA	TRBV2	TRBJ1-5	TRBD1	CASSGTGGQPQHF	TGTGCCAGCAGTGGGACAGGGGGTCAGCCCCAGCATTTT
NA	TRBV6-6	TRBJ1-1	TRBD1	CASSSTGGGTEAFF	TGTGCCAGCAGTTCTACAGGGGGGGGAACTGAAGCTTTCTTT
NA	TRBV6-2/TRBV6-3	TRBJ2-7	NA	CASSYSPREMYF	TGTGCCAGCAGTTATTCCCCGCGTGAGATGTACTTC
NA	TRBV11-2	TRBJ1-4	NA	CASSLWAEEKLFF	TGTGCCAGCAGCTTATGGGCGGAAGAAAAACTGTTTTTT
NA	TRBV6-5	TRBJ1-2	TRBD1	CASSLGTDYGYTF	TGTGCCAGCAGTCTTGGGACAGACTATGGCTACACCTTC
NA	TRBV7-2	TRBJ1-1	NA	CASSSGPHDTEAFF	TGTGCCAGCAGCTCCGGACCGCACGACACTGAAGCTTTCTTT
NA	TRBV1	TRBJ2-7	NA	CTSSPGTTAFGYEQYF	TGCACCAGCAGCCCCGGGACTACTGCCTTCGGGTACGAGCAGTACTTC
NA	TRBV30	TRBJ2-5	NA	CAWSLGKETQYF	TGTGCCTGGAGTCTAGGAAAAGAGACCCAGTACTTC
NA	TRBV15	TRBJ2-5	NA	CATSRERQEQETQYF	TGTGCCACCAGCAGAGAGAGGCAGGAGCAAGAGACCCAGTACTTC